This TCR beta chain derives from a study of shared clonotypes between healthy human individuals. Study details: Used for every donor were three CD4 naive, three CD4 memory, two CD8 naive and one CD8 memory plate.

This CDR3 comprises 16 residues. Germline CDR1 SGHTA, CDR2 FQGTGA. The V gene end was trimmed by 0 bases and the J gene end by 4 bases; junction bases not matched to a gene: 2. Around 30,000 T cell genomes, or roughly 200 ng DNA, went into the sorted-subset replicate PCRs. Assay: immunoSEQ multiplex PCR; the TCRdb copy retains only in-frame clones and omits some. The sample shows roughly 520,000 clones, 95% to 97% of them seen only once. What was sequenced was naive CD4+ T cells sorted from blood. Subset specified: CD45RA+ positively selected. The clonotype comes from a woman aged 30 to 39 in good health. The chain carries TRBV7-3 and TRBJ2-5, with 13 bases that match TRBD2. The CDR3 region has the DNA TGTGCCAGCAGCTTAACGGGGACTAGCGGGATAGAGACCCAGTACTTC. Amino acid sequence: CASSLTGTSGIETQYF.